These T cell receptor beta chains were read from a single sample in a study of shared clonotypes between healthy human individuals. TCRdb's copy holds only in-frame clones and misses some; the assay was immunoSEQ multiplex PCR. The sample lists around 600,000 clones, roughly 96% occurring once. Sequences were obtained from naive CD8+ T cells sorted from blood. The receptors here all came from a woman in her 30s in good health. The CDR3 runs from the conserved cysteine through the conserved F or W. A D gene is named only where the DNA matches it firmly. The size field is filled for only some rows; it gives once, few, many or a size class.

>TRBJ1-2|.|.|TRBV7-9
CASSFRTALLNYGYTF
TGTGCCAGCAGCTTCAGAACAGCTCTGCTTAACTATGGCTACACCTTC
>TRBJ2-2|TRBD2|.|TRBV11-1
CASSPPGLVSTGELFF
TGTGCCAGCAGCCCTCCGGGACTAGTTTCCACCGGGGAGCTGTTTTTT
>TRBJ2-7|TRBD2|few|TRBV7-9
CASSLKTSGMEQYF
TGTGCCAGCAGCTTAAAGACTAGCGGGATGGAGCAGTACTTC
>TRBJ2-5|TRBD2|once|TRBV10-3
CAISEPSGSEETQYF
TGTGCCATCAGTGAGCCTAGCGGATCCGAAGAGACCCAGTACTTC
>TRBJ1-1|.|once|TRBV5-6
CASNPFDSFNTEAFF
TGTGCCAGCAACCCATTCGACAGTTTTAACACTGAAGCTTTCTTT
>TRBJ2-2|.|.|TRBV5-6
CASSGSAGELFF
TGTGCCAGCAGCGGGAGTGCCGGGGAGCTGTTTTTT
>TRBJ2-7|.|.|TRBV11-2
CASSPGAGHSYEQYF
TGTGCCAGCAGCCCGGGGGCCGGGCACTCCTACGAGCAGTACTTC
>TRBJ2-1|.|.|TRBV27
CASTTGLTTYNEQFF
TGTGCCAGCACCACAGGACTAACCACTTACAATGAGCAGTTCTTC
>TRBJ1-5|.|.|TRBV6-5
CASSYYTGMEQPQHF
TGTGCCAGCAGTTACTACACAGGGATGGAGCAGCCCCAGCATTTT
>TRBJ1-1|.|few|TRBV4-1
CASSQGQNTEAFF
TGCGCCAGCAGCCAAGGTCAGAACACTGAAGCTTTCTTT
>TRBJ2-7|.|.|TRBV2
CASSVGQYSYEQYF
TGTGCCAGCAGTGTGGGCCAGTACTCCTACGAGCAGTACTTC
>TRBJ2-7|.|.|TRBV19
CASSFGTGYEQYF
TGTGCCAGTAGTTTTGGCACGGGCTACGAGCAGTACTTC
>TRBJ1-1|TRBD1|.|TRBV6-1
CASRFQGGNTEAFF
TGTGCCAGCAGGTTCCAGGGGGGGAACACTGAAGCTTTCTTT
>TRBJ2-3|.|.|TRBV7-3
CASSLGYGTTDTQYF
TGTGCCAGCAGCCTAGGCTATGGTACTACAGATACGCAGTATTTT
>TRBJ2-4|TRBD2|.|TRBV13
CASSPLTGGGTKNIQYF
TGTGCCAGCAGCCCCCTAACGGGAGGAGGAACCAAAAACATTCAGTACTTC
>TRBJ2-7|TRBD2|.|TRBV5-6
CASSLWISGTYEQYF
TGTGCCAGCAGCTTGTGGATTAGCGGGACCTACGAGCAGTACTTC
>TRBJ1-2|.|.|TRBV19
CASSIGTGYGYTF
TGTGCCAGTAGTATCGGGACGGGCTATGGCTACACCTTC
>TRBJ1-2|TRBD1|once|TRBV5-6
CASSSGQGDGYTF
TGTGCCAGCAGCTCAGGACAGGGAGATGGCTACACCTTC
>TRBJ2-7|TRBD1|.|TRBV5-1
CASRLGQGYEQYF
TGCGCCAGCAGGTTGGGACAGGGCTACGAGCAGTACTTC
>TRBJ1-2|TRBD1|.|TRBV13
CASSPGQGHYGYTF
TGTGCCAGCAGCCCCGGACAGGGCCACTATGGCTACACCTTC
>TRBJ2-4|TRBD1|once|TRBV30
CAWDRGTKNIQYF
TGTGCCTGGGACAGGGGAACCAAAAACATTCAGTACTTC
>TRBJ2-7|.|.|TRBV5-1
CASSLEVGRAYEQYF
TGCGCCAGCAGCTTGGAGGTGGGGCGCGCCTACGAGCAGTACTTC
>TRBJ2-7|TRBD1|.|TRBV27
CASSLSLGDSSYEQYF
TGTGCCAGCAGTTTATCCCTAGGGGACAGTTCCTACGAGCAGTACTTC
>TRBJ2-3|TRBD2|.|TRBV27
CASRAVAGVVDTQYF
TGTGCCAGCAGGGCCGTAGCGGGAGTCGTAGATACGCAGTATTTT
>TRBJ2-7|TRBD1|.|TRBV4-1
CASSPSTGVGEQYF
TGCGCCAGCAGCCCGTCGACAGGGGTCGGCGAGCAGTACTTC
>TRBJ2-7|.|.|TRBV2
CASSDRDEQYF
TGTGCCAGCAGTGACAGGGACGAGCAGTACTTC
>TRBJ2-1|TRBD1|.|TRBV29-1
CSVEDLGTGGHEQFF
TGCAGCGTTGAAGATTTGGGGACAGGGGGCCATGAGCAGTTCTTC
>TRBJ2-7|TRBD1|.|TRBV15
CATSITGDYEQYF
TGTGCCACCAGCATCACAGGGGACTACGAGCAGTACTTC
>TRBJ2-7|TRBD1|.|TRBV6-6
CASSYSWDRIYEQYF
TGTGCCAGCAGTTACTCGTGGGACAGGATCTACGAGCAGTACTTC
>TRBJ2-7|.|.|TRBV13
CASSYSVGEQYF
TGTGCCAGCAGCTACTCAGTGGGCGAGCAGTACTTC
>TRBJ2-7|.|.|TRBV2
CASGGRYYEQYF
TGTGCCAGCGGAGGGCGGTACTACGAGCAGTACTTC
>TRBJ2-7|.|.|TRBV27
CASSFASSYEQYF
TGTGCCAGCAGTTTCGCGAGCTCCTACGAGCAGTACTTC
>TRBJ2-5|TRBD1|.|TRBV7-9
CASSSTGKGETQYF
TGTGCCAGCAGCTCGACAGGGAAGGGTGAGACCCAGTACTTC
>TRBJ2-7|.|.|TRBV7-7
CAGLDRYISYEQYF
TGTGCCGGACTAGACAGGTATATCTCCTACGAGCAGTACTTC
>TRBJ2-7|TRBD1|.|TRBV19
CASSTWTGDEQYF
TGTGCCAGTAGTACCTGGACAGGGGACGAGCAGTACTTC
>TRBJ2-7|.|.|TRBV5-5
CASSLLGLDYEQYF
TGTGCCAGCAGCTTGTTGGGGCTGGACTACGAGCAGTACTTC
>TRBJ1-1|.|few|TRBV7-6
CASSGGGFEAFF
TGTGCCAGCAGCGGGGGCGGTTTTGAAGCTTTCTTT
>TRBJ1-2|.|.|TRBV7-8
CASSLSTGSGYTF
TGTGCCAGCAGCTTATCCACAGGGAGCGGCTACACCTTC
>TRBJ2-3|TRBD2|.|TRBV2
CASSESSGYTQYF
TGTGCCAGCAGTGAGTCTAGCGGTTATACGCAGTATTTT
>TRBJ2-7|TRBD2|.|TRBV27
CASSPGTSGSFEQYF
TGTGCCAGCAGTCCGGGGACTAGCGGGAGTTTCGAGCAGTACTTC
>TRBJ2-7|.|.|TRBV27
CASSISLGGSYEQYF
TGTGCCAGCTCTATATCGTTAGGGGGCTCCTACGAGCAGTACTTC
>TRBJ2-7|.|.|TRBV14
CASSQEVGGAGEQYF
TGTGCCAGCAGCCAAGAGGTTGGGGGCGCGGGCGAGCAGTACTTC
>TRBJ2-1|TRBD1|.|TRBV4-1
CASSQRPVGGQVGHRLF
TGCGCCAGCAGCCAGAGACCAGTCGGGGGACAGGTCGGTCATCGGCTCTTC
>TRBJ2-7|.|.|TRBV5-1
CASSLAGGGSYEQYF
TGCGCCAGCAGCTTGGCCGGGGGCGGGTCGTACGAGCAGTACTTC
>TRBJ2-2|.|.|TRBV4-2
CASSQDRGWENTGELFF
TGTGCCAGCAGCCAAGACCGAGGCTGGGAGAACACCGGGGAGCTGTTTTTT
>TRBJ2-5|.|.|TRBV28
CASSWGSREETQYF
TGTGCCAGCAGTTGGGGGAGCCGGGAAGAGACCCAGTACTTC
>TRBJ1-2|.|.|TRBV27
CASSFGDGGYGYTF
TGTGCCAGCAGTTTCGGAGACGGGGGATATGGCTACACCTTC
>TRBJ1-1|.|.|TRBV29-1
CSVEVEGAEAFF
TGCAGCGTTGAAGTTGAAGGGGCTGAAGCTTTCTTT
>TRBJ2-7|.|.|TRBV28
CASSLRGGTYEQYF
TGTGCCAGCAGTTTAAGGGGTGGAACCTACGAGCAGTACTTC
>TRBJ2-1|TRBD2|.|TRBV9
CASSSSSGTSSYNEQFF
TGTGCCAGCAGCTCCAGTAGCGGGACTAGCTCCTACAATGAGCAGTTCTTC
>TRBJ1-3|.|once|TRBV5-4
CASSFSGGNTIYF
TGTGCCAGCAGCTTTAGTGGCGGAAACACCATATATTTT
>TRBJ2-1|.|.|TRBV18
CASSRKGGAGLSYNEQFF
TGTGCCAGCTCACGGAAGGGGGGCGCGGGCCTCTCCTACAATGAGCAGTTCTTC